A single T cell receptor (beta chain) is shown here with its context. The CDR3 runs to 13 residues. Looked up from germline, CDR1 is SNHLY and CDR2 is FYNNEI. The V end lost 1 base, the J end lost 5 bases, and 9 bases lay between the germline ends. As originally analysed: Estimates of nucleated cell counts were drawn from the amplification of reference gene primers. Only in-frame clones appear in the TCRdb table, and some are missing; sequencing was by immunoSEQ multiplex PCR. Clone size and V and J calls were adopted from that table, with D and trimming inferred from the DNA. This table holds roughly 430,000 clones, roughly 86% found once. These data are taken from a study of blood T cell repertoires in COVID-19. As for the study in general: Both acute and convalescent COVID-19 samples were obtained from the United States, Italy and Spain. T cells, B-cell-depleted T cells, or PBMCs supplied cDNA or gDNA.

This sequence was found in a woman aged 40-49 years with acute COVID-19. Specimen: PBMCs or T cells enriched from blood (not recorded which). This rearrangement joins TRBV2 to TRBJ2-7, with D possibly matching TRBD2 (6 bases). In DNA form, the CDR3 reads TGTGCCAGCAGTGAAGGCAGGACTAACGAGCAGTACTTC. Its protein product is CASSEGRTNEQYF.